This section outlines one T cell receptor (beta chain) sequence together with its context. Antigen unknown. Germline V gene data show CDR1 as SGDLS and CDR2 as YYNGEE. This CDR3 region has 14 residues. Trimming cost V 2 bases and J 2 bases, with 9 bases left between them. TCRB transcripts that were expressed got sequenced, as all of the isolated RNA had been reverse transcribed. The method was immunoSEQ multiplex PCR; TCRdb's version includes in-frame clones alone and lacks a portion of them. Among 150,000 to 200,000 clones, 63% were seen once, and the ten largest hold 0.08% to 0.1%. The sample comes from a study of beta chain features in type 1 diabetes. Study-level points and caveats: For cells with high TCR expression, cDNA sequencing could yield over-representation. Type 1 diabetes patients had TCRB CDR3s that were shorter (moderately but significantly so) in all four CD4+ subsets.

The chain recombines TRBV9 with TRBJ2-3; D not resolved. Sequencing was performed on naive CD4+ T cells from blood. This TCR came from a man between 25 and 39 years old with type 1 diabetes. CDR3 region: CASSVLHSTDTQYF. Written as DNA, the CDR3 is TGTGCCAGCAGCGTTCTACACTCCACAGATACGCAGTATTTT.